The sequence of this T cell receptor beta chain was determined in a study of blood T cell repertoires in COVID-19. About the research overall: Sites in the United States, Italy and Spain provided acute and convalescent COVID-19 samples. T cells, B-cell-depleted T cells, or PBMCs provided the cDNA or gDNA that served as material.

Per the original methods: By means of reference gene primer amplification, nucleated cell counts were estimated. Clones were read by immunoSEQ multiplex PCR, and TCRdb kept only the in-frame ones, dropping some. V and J calls and clone size are copied from that table; D and trimming were computed from the DNA. The data show fewer than 250,000 clones, with around 81% seen just once and over 5.5% held by the top ten. From germline, CDR1 is SNHLY and CDR2 FYNNEI. The CDR3 length is 15 residues. V lost 3 bases and J lost 7, with 15 bases in between. In this sample, this clone turned up a few times. This receptor was taken from a woman aged 60-70 years with active or convalescent COVID-19. V usage is TRBV2 and J usage is TRBJ1-4, with D possibly TRBD1 on 5 matching bases. Sequencing was done on a sample of peripheral blood. The CDR3 loop is CASSDQGRLVEKLFF. Written as DNA, the CDR3 is TGTGCCAGCAGTGACCAGGGAAGGCTTGTTGAAAAACTGTTTTTT.